The clone carrying this T cell receptor beta chain was counted only a few times. Its specificity is not known. The CDR3 regions of TCR beta were amplified from RNA transcripts. The TCR CDR3 first-round RT-PCR relied on the HTBI primer set. One entry per CDR3 protein, called by TCRdb with MiXCR from the multiplex PCR reads. This sample carries under 400,000 distinct CDR3 sequences, about 20% of them seen once, and the ten largest clones take around 50%. V gave up 1 base and J gave up 6 bases, with 15 bases separating them. The CDR3 length is 15 residues. Germline assignment: CDR1 GTSNPN and CDR2 SVGIG (reference sequence). The study enrolled patients aged 18 to 65 with newly diagnosed hyperthyroidism of under 2 months' duration. These data come from a study of T cells in Graves' hyperthyroidism and ophthalmopathy. General observations from the study: Most thyroid clonotypes that were expanded above 0.001 also turned up in blood.

The gene calls are TRBV30 and TRBJ1-4; a weak D match, TRBD1 (6 bases). Sequenced: blood. This clonotype was sampled from a woman in her forties or fifties with Graves' hyperthyroidism. CDR3 sequence reads: CAWSALGTRHEKLFF. The CDR3, as DNA: TGTGCCTGGAGTGCCCTGGGGACACGACATGAAAAACTGTTTTTT. The whole variable domain, remainder taken from reference TRBV30 and TRBJ1-4, is SQTIHQWPATLVQPVGSPLSLECTVEGTSNPNLYWYRQAAGRGLQLLFYSVGIGQISSEVPQNLSASRPQDRQFILSSKKLLLSDSGFYLCAWSALGTRHEKLFFGSGTQLSVL.